This T cell receptor (beta chain) was retrieved from a study of T-cell memory formation after mild COVID-19. Study at large: TCR clustering was largely donor specific.

This clonotype was seen a few times. Antigen unknown. Germline V lookup: CDR1 SEHNR, CDR2 FQNEAQ (reference sequence). The CDR3 extends over 13 amino acids. Trimming left V 5 bases short and J 7 bases short, with 12 bases between. TCRdb recomputed calls from the 5' RACE reads with MiXCR, one row per CDR3 protein. The sample includes about 140,000 distinct CDR3 sequences, more than 13% of them seen just once. Whole-study findings and limits: Clones that contracted clustered mainly in CM and EM if CD4+ and in EMRA if CD8+.

The source material was PBMCs or a T cell subset sorted from them (not recorded which). The rearrangement links TRBV7-9 to TRBJ2-4; a possible D gene is TRBD2 (7 bases). The TCR was taken from an adult woman who had mild COVID-19 (a few samples of this study predate the infection). Cell type and time point are not known. CDR3 bases: TGTGCCAGCAGCCCGGGGGGCTCCAACATTCAGTACTTC. Translated: CASSPGGSNIQYF.